The 3 T cell receptor beta chains below come from one sample, sequenced in a study of cytomegalovirus exposure and HLA in healthy donors. Only in-frame clones appear in the TCRdb table, and some are missing; sequencing was by immunoSEQ multiplex PCR. The data show over 200,000 clones, 85% to 90% seen once. Sample: PBMCs. The source of these receptors is a woman aged 18 to 35 in good health and CMV-seronegative.

This chain links TRBV6-1 with TRBJ1-5; D not resolved. The germline gives CDR1 MNHNS, CDR2 SASEGT. There are 13 residues in the CDR3. The germline V and J ends were trimmed by 4 bases and 2 bases, with 6 bases remaining between them. The CDR3 nucleotides are TGTGCCAGCAGTGTTGCAGGCAATCAGCCCCAGCATTTT. Translated: CASSVAGNQPQHF.

About this clone: The junction differs from germline at one of its ends, possibly a read error. This sequence joins TRBV7-2 and TRBJ1-2; D may be TRBD1 (5 bases). Germline CDR1 SGHTA, CDR2 FQGNSA. The CDR3 is made up of 11 amino acids. CDR3 region: CASSLLGLFAF. The CDR3 DNA is TGTGCCAGCAGCTTATTGGGGCTTTTCGCTTTC.

In regard to this clone: An end of the junction does not agree with germline; a read error may underlie this. The chain has TRBV6-4 and TRBJ2-3; TRBD1 agrees at 8 bases. Germline V gives CDR1 MRHNA, CDR2 SNTAGT. The CDR3 covers 17 residues. Here the CDR3 DNA reads TGTGCCAGCAGTGACTCACGGGAGACAGGGGAAAGGCGATACGCAGTATTT. As protein: CASSDSRETGERRYAVF.